Many counts were recorded for the clone carrying this T cell receptor beta chain. Its antigen is undetermined. The sample belongs to a study of sequential checkpoint blockade in melanoma. Study-level background: After both sequences, patients received maintenance nivolumab. TCRbeta immunosequencing was performed on DNA from roughly 99 pretreatment melanoma tumor samples.

The data were produced by immunoSEQ multiplex PCR, yet TCRdb's version contains in-frame clones alone and is incomplete. This table has 15,000 to 20,000 clones, roughly 28% appearing once. CDR1 SGHNT and CDR2 YENEEA come from the germline V gene. The V end lost 3 bases, the J end lost 6 bases, and 17 bases lay between the germline ends. The CDR3 loop spans 15 amino acids. Study-wide findings and caveats: Mutational load did not correlate with tumor T-cell fraction or clonality.

Documented treatment: randomized to nivolumab then ipilimumab (arm A) or the reverse (arm B). The sequencing here drew on tumor tissue (inferred from file names), taken from a patient given nivolumab and ipilimumab in sequence. The chain couples TRBV11-3 to TRBJ1-2; a possible D gene is TRBD1 (6 bases). This clonotype originated in a human donor with melanoma. CDR3 sequence reads: CASSLATHGGHGYTF. CDR3 coding DNA: TGTGCCAGCAGCTTGGCTACACATGGGGGGCATGGCTACACCTTC.